This T cell receptor (beta chain) was captured by sequencing in a study of blood T cell repertoires in COVID-19 (dated by TCRdb to about 2020). Describing the broader study: Samples from collaborators originated in the United States, Italy and Spain and spanned both the acute and convalescent phases of COVID-19. The material from the prospective study consisted of cDNA or gDNA derived from T cells, B-cell-depleted T cells, or PBMCs. Subjects who had been exposed to COVID-19, were actively infected with it, or had recovered from it provided the deeply sampled blood TCRbeta repertoires that made up the dataset. The repertoires were released in a freely available public database intended as a resource for research on the immune response to SARS-CoV-2. The samples were drawn from two sources: the first 160 participants of the ongoing ImmuneRACE study, and 950 to 1,500 subjects contributed by 6 global collaborators. Nearly every sample came with metadata listing a de-identified subject ID, COVID-19 status, age in years and sex. Where HLA class I and class II types were available, the types were taken from metadata supplied by the sample provider, not from assay-based typing.

As for this clone: Which antigen it targets is not known. No base qualities exist here, and no much larger clone lies one base off it.

The immunoSEQ Assay, a bias-controlled multiplex PCR, was used to amplify TCRbeta CDR3 regions from genomic DNA. The study's processing was this. The number of nucleated cells in each sample was estimated by amplification of reference gene primers within the assay. Sequence reads were collapsed and filtered to measure the absolute abundance of every unique TCRbeta CDR3 rearrangement. For each sample, productive Simpson clonality was calculated as the square root of Simpson's diversity index over productive rearrangements. TCRdb limited this immuneACCESS table to in-frame rearrangements with V and J called. A share of clones is missing; checked studies link under half to unresolved V genes, and the rest is unexplained. V, J and clone size derive from that table, while D and trimming were established from the DNA sequence. This sample is represented by 140,000 or so clones; around 86% of them were singletons. The ten largest clones represent about 4% of the sample.

Study-wide conclusions, independent of this receptor: How much clinical and demographic metadata was included differed by source and by participant, and the metadata was provided uncurated.

Collaborating institutions collected whole blood in K2EDTA tubes following their own protocols. For TCRbeta analysis, collaborators shipped samples as frozen whole blood, isolated PBMCs, or DNA extracted from either of those sample types. Spanning cysteine to phenylalanine, the CDR3 consists of 15 amino acids. Of all the DNA, just the CDR3 is kept, 45 bases in frame from base 1. In the germline V gene, CDR1 corresponds to MGHDK and CDR2 to SYGVNS. Trimming at the junction amounts to 3 bases on V and 6 bases on J, and the germline ends lie 17 bases apart. The source material was peripheral blood. This sequence was found in a woman aged 80 or over with acute or convalescent COVID-19. The receptor chain draws on TRBV25-1 and TRBJ1-2; TRBD1 might be the D gene, on 5 matching bases. The CDR3 corresponds to CASSDDSFLPDGYTF. The DNA reads as follows: TGTGCCAGCAGTGACGACAGTTTCCTACCTGATGGCTACACCTTC.